Included here is one TCR beta chain sequence, with context. The antigen it binds to is not known. Per-nucleotide qualities are absent, and no much larger clonotype sits a single base away. V drops 5 bases and J drops 7 bases, leaving 20 bases in between. Based on the germline V gene (reference sequence), the CDR1 and CDR2 sequences are SEHNR and FQNEAQ. Counted from cysteine to phenylalanine, this CDR3 has 15 amino acids. Only the CDR3 region is kept as DNA, spanning 45 bases read in frame from base 1. This entry comes from a study of T cell responses to AZD1222 COVID-19 vaccine (dated by TCRdb to the early 2020s). Study-level background: TCR sequencing was performed for some 250 trial participants, of whom approximately 200 were given two doses of AZD1222 and around 25 were given two doses of MenACWY control vaccine. Trial participants were enrolled into age subgroups of 18-55, 56-69 and 70-plus years, which contained about 150, 27 and 61 TCR-sequenced participants, respectively.

The sample's time point label is to be understood as: baseline before first vaccination. Interpreted using the paper, the treatment or condition label stands for: meningococcal conjugate vaccine given as trial control. Samples from vaccinated people were obtained from the UK trials COV001 and COV002, which included a single-blind randomized controlled phase 2/3 trial of AZD1222 (ChAdOx1 nCoV-19) in healthy adults. For TCRbeta chain sequencing, PBMC samples from trial participants were taken at day 0 and at day 28 after the second dose. The CDR3 regions of human TCRbeta chains were subjected to immunosequencing. The original methods were these. TCRs in the repertoires were matched against a reference library of SARS-CoV-2-specific TCRs that had been generated with the MIRA antigen-specificity platform. Breadth meant the fraction of unique TCRs that were SARS-CoV-2-associated, whereas depth meant the fraction of total T cells that were SARS-CoV-2-associated. Using the MIRA data, each spike-specific TCR was mapped to the spike region that the TCR reacts to and placed in a CD4 or CD8 class. Log10-transformed breadth and depth values were compared by one-way ANOVA with Sidak's multiple comparisons tests. The source is immuneACCESS, and TCRdb retained only in-frame sequences with V and J called. Part of the clones is not carried over; for the studies checked, unresolved V genes explain less than half of this, and the remainder is unexplained. That table gives V, J and clone size, and the DNA gave D and trimming. For this sample the table gives some 150,000 clones, of which approximately 90% were detected only once. The ten largest clones represent 3% to 3.5% of the sample.

The investigation overall reported the following: The vaccine-associated CD4 TCRs covered the entire spike protein, and the dominant responses fell in regions 160-218 and 743-854. In the small 56-69-year group, the increase in depth fell short of significance, most likely because of low power. Spike-specific TCR breadth and depth rose significantly after two AZD1222 doses compared with day 0 and with MenACWY recipients. No day 14 peak-response samples were available, so repertoires were characterized only after the peak T cell response. Only a handful of AZD1222 recipients were SARS-CoV-2 seropositive at baseline, limiting conclusions about previously exposed vaccinees. Participants were mostly white British, with more females than males. The authors suggested clonal diversity may have been underestimated. Nearly half of unique spike-specific TCRs reportedly recognized epitopes outside regions mutated in the B.1.351 and B.1.1.7 variants.

The sample consisted of peripheral blood, taken on day 0 of MenACWY control vaccination. The TCR comes from an adult in good health. In this chain, TRBV7-9 is recombined with TRBJ1-2; the D gene is perhaps TRBD1, from 5 matching bases. The bases read TGTGCCAGCAGCCCGCTACAGGCGACCTACTCTGGCTACACCTTC. It codes for CASSPLQATYSGYTF.